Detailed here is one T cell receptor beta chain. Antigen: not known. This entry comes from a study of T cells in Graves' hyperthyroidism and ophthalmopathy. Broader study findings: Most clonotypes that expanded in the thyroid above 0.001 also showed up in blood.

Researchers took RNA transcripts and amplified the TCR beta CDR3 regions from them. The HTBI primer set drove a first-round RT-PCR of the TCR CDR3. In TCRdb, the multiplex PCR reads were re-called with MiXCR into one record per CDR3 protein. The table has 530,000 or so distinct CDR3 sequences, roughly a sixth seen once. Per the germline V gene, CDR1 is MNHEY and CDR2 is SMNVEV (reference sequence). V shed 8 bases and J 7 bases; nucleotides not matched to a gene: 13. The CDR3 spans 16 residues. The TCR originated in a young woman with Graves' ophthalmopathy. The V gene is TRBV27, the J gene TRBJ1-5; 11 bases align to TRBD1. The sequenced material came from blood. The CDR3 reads CASSGWGQGVGQPQHF. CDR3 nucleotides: TGTGCCAGCTCGGGGTGGGGACAGGGGGTCGGGCAGCCCCAGCATTTT.